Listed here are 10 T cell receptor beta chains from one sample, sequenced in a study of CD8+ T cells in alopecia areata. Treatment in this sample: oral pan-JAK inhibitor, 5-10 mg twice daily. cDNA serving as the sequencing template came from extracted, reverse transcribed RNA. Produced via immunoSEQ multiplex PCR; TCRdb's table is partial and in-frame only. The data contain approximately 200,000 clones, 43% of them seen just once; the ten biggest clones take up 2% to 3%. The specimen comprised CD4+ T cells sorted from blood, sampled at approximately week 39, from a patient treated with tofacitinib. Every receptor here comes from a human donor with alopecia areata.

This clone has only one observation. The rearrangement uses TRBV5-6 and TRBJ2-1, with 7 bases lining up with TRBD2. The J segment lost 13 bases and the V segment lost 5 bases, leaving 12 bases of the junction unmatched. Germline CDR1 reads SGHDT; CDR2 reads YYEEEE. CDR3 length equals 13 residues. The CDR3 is CASRPFSGPQQFF. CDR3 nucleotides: TGTGCCAGCAGGCCATTTAGCGGGCCCCAACAGTTCTTC. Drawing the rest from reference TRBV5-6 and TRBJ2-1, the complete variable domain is DAGVTQSPTHLIKTRGQQVTLRCSPKSGHDTVSWYQQALGQGPQFIFQYYEEEERQRGNFPDRFSGHQFPNYSSELNVNALLLGDSALYLCASRPFSGPQQFFGPGTRLTVL.

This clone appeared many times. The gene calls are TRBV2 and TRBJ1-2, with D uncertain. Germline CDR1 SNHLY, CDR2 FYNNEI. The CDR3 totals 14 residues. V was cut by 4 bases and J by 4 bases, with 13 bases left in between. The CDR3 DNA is TGTGCCAGCAGTGCAGTGGAGGGTAGCTATGGCTACACCTTC. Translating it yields CASSAVEGSYGYTF.

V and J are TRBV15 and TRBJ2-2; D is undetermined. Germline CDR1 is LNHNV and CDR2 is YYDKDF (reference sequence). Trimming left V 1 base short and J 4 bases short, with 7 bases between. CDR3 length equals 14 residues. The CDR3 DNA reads TGTGCCACCAGCAGAGCTCTATCCACCGGGGAGCTGTTTTTT. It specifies CATSRALSTGELFF.

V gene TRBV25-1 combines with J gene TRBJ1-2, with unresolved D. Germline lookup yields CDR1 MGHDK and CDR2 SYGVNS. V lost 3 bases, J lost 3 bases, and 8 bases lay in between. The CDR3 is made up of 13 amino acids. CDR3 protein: CASSENSYYGYTF. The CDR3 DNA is TGTGCCAGCAGTGAGAACAGCTACTATGGCTACACCTTC.

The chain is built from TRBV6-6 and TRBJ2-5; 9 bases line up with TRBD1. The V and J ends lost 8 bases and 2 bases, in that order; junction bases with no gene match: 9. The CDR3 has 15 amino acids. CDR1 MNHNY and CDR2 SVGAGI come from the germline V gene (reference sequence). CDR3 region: CASGYRGRGQETQYF. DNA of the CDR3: TGTGCCAGCGGGTACAGGGGGCGAGGGCAAGAGACCCAGTACTTC.

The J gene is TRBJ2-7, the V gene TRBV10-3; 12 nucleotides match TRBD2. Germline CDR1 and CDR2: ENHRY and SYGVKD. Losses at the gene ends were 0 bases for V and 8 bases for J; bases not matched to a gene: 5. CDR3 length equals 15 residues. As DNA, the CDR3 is TGTGCCATCAGTGAGTCCCTAGCGGGAGGGAAGAAGCAGTACTTC. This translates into CAISESLAGGKKQYF.

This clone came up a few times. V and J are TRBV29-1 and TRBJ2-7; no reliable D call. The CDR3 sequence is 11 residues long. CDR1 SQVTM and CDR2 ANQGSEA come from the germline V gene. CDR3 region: CGAGFSYEQYF. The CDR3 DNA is TGCGGCGCCGGGTTCTCCTACGAGCAGTACTTC.

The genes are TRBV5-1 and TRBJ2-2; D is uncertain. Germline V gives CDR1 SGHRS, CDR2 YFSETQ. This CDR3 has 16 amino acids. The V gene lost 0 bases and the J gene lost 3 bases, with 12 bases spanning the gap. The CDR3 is CASSLDVTLHTGELFF. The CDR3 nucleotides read TGCGCCAGCAGCTTGGATGTCACACTTCACACCGGGGAGCTGTTTTTT.

CDR3 DNA: TGTGCCAGCAGTGAGGGAACAGGGTACCCTGGCTACACCTTC. Its translation: CASSEGTGYPGYTF. This chain connects TRBV2 to TRBJ1-2, with a tentative D call TRBD1 (6 bases). Germline V CDR1 and CDR2: SNHLY, FYNNEI. The CDR3 sequence is 14 residues long. The V end lost 3 bases, the J end lost 7 bases, and 15 bases lay between the germline ends.

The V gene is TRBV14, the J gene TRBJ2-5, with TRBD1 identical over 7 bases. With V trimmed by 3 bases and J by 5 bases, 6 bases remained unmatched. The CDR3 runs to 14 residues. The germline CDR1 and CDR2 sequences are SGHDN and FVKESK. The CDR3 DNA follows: TGTGCCAGCAGCCATCTCAGGGGGAAGGAGACCCAGTACTTC. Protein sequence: CASSHLRGKETQYF.